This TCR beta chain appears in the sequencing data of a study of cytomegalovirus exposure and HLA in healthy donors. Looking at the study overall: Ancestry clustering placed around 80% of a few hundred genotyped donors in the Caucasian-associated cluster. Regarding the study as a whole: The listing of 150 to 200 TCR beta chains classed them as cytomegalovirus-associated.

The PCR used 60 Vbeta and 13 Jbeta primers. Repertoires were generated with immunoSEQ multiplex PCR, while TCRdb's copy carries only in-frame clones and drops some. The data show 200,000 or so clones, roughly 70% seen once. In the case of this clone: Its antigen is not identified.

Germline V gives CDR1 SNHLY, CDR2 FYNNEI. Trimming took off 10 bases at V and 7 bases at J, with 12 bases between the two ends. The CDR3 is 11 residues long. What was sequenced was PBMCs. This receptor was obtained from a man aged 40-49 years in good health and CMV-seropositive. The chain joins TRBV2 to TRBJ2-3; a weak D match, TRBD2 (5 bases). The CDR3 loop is CATTTGNTQYF. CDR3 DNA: TGTGCCACCACTACGGGAAATACGCAGTATTTT.